Listed below are T cell receptor beta chains from one sample, sequenced in a study of T cell changes during pregnancy in multiple sclerosis. Libraries were prepared by immunoSEQ multiplex PCR; TCRdb keeps only in-frame clonotypes and omits some of them. The sample carries about 40,000 clones, more than 90% recorded once. The sample consisted of peripheral blood, taken before pregnancy. The receptors stem from a female donor with multiple sclerosis, enrolled in a pregnancy study. The CDR3 runs from the conserved cysteine through the conserved F or W. The D gene is left open where the match is weak. The size entry is marked missing in some rows and otherwise reads once, few, many or a size class.

abundance: NA; d_gene: TRBD2; j_gene: TRBJ2-3; v_gene: TRBV6-1; CDR3aa: CASLAGSSTDTQYF; CDR3nt: TGTGCCAGCCTAGCGGGAAGTAGCACAGATACGCAGTATTTT
abundance: NA; d_gene: TRBD1; j_gene: TRBJ1-1; v_gene: TRBV6-6; CDR3aa: CASSGDRASGSTEAFF; CDR3nt: TGTGCCAGCAGTGGGGACAGAGCCTCCGGGAGCACTGAAGCTTTCTTT
abundance: NA; d_gene: NA; j_gene: TRBJ1-2; v_gene: TRBV19; CDR3aa: CASSQQGRLNYGYTF; CDR3nt: TGTGCCAGTAGTCAACAGGGAAGGTTAAACTATGGCTACACCTTC
abundance: NA; d_gene: TRBD2; j_gene: TRBJ2-7; v_gene: TRBV6-6; CDR3aa: CASKAGGPGYEQYF; CDR3nt: TGTGCCAGCAAAGCGGGAGGGCCAGGGTACGAGCAGTACTTC
abundance: NA; d_gene: NA; j_gene: TRBJ1-2; v_gene: TRBV11-1; CDR3aa: CASSLGSNYGYTF; CDR3nt: TGTGCCAGCAGCTTAGGCAGTAACTATGGCTACACCTTC
abundance: NA; d_gene: NA; j_gene: TRBJ1-2; v_gene: TRBV7-9; CDR3aa: CASSGGVGYTF; CDR3nt: TGTGCCAGCAGTGGCGGGGTGGGCTACACCTTC
abundance: NA; d_gene: TRBD2; j_gene: TRBJ2-7; v_gene: TRBV5-4; CDR3aa: CASRGLAGGLYEQYF; CDR3nt: TGTGCCAGCAGAGGACTAGCGGGAGGCCTCTACGAGCAGTACTTC
abundance: few; d_gene: TRBD1; j_gene: TRBJ2-7; v_gene: TRBV7-6; CDR3aa: CASSSMGQGIHEQYF; CDR3nt: TGTGCCAGCAGCTCAATGGGACAGGGGATTCACGAGCAGTACTTC
abundance: NA; d_gene: TRBD1; j_gene: TRBJ1-1; v_gene: TRBV18; CDR3aa: CASSPPGARQGAAFF; CDR3nt: TGTGCCAGCTCACCACCCGGGGCACGTCAGGGGGCGGCTTTCTTT
abundance: NA; d_gene: TRBD1; j_gene: TRBJ1-4; v_gene: TRBV10-3; CDR3aa: CAISPGTGKSEKLFF; CDR3nt: TGTGCCATCTCCCCTGGGACAGGGAAGAGTGAAAAACTGTTTTTT
abundance: NA; d_gene: TRBD1; j_gene: TRBJ2-7; v_gene: TRBV7-8; CDR3aa: CASSPGTGGYEQYF; CDR3nt: TGTGCCAGCAGCCCGGGGACAGGGGGGTACGAGCAGTACTTC
abundance: NA; d_gene: NA; j_gene: TRBJ2-3; v_gene: TRBV6-4; CDR3aa: CASAPTGEPTDTQYF; CDR3nt: TGTGCCAGCGCTCCGACGGGAGAACCCACAGATACGCAGTATTTT
abundance: NA; d_gene: TRBD1; j_gene: TRBJ1-2; v_gene: TRBV4-1; CDR3aa: CASSQRDSYGYTF; CDR3nt: TGCGCCAGCAGCCAACGGGACAGCTATGGCTACACCTTC
abundance: NA; d_gene: TRBD2; j_gene: TRBJ2-1; v_gene: TRBV28; CDR3aa: CASSLPGTSGRKWGVYNEQFF; CDR3nt: TGTGCCAGCAGTTTACCTGGGACTAGCGGGAGAAAGTGGGGTGTGTACAATGAGCAGTTCTTC
abundance: NA; d_gene: TRBD2; j_gene: TRBJ2-1; v_gene: TRBV5-6; CDR3aa: CASHREGLGNEQFF; CDR3nt: TGTGCCAGCCATCGGGAGGGCCTGGGGAATGAGCAGTTCTTC
abundance: NA; d_gene: TRBD1; j_gene: TRBJ1-5; v_gene: TRBV19; CDR3aa: CASSFYLTGYDNQPQHF; CDR3nt: TGTGCCAGTAGTTTCTACTTGACAGGGTATGACAATCAGCCCCAGCATTTT
abundance: few; d_gene: NA; j_gene: TRBJ2-7; v_gene: TRBV5-1; CDR3aa: CASSRQATLSYEQYF; CDR3nt: TGCGCCAGCAGCCGACAAGCCACCCTCTCCTACGAGCAGTACTTC
abundance: once; d_gene: NA; j_gene: TRBJ1-5; v_gene: TRBV27; CDR3aa: CASSINGGNQPQHF; CDR3nt: TGTGCCAGCAGCATTAACGGGGGAAATCAGCCCCAGCATTTT
abundance: NA; d_gene: NA; j_gene: TRBJ2-6; v_gene: TRBV7-2; CDR3aa: CASQAGSGANVLTF; CDR3nt: TGTGCCAGCCAGGCGGGCTCTGGGGCCAACGTCCTGACTTTC
abundance: NA; d_gene: NA; j_gene: TRBJ2-5; v_gene: TRBV9; CDR3aa: CASSVGGGSQETQYF; CDR3nt: TGTGCCAGCAGCGTAGGAGGAGGTAGTCAAGAGACCCAGTACTTC
abundance: NA; d_gene: TRBD2; j_gene: TRBJ2-3; v_gene: TRBV5-6; CDR3aa: CASRLGGRDTQYF; CDR3nt: TGTGCCAGCAGACTGGGGGGGAGAGATACGCAGTATTTT
abundance: NA; d_gene: TRBD1; j_gene: TRBJ2-1; v_gene: TRBV14; CDR3aa: CASSSDRGPYNEQFF; CDR3nt: TGTGCCAGCAGCTCAGACAGGGGACCCTACAATGAGCAGTTCTTC
abundance: NA; d_gene: TRBD1; j_gene: TRBJ1-6; v_gene: TRBV6-6; CDR3aa: CASRGGQGNSPLHF; CDR3nt: TGTGCCAGCAGAGGGGGACAGGGGAATTCACCCCTCCACTTT
abundance: NA; d_gene: NA; j_gene: TRBJ2-7; v_gene: TRBV7-9; CDR3aa: CASSPGGGAVVYEQYF; CDR3nt: TGTGCCAGCAGCCCCGGTGGGGGGGCGGTCGTTTACGAGCAGTACTTC
abundance: NA; d_gene: TRBD1; j_gene: TRBJ2-5; v_gene: TRBV5-1; CDR3aa: CASSIGQGQETQYF; CDR3nt: TGCGCCAGCAGCATTGGACAGGGTCAAGAGACCCAGTACTTC
abundance: NA; d_gene: NA; j_gene: TRBJ2-3; v_gene: TRBV5-6; CDR3aa: CASSFDRPSTDTQYF; CDR3nt: TGTGCCAGCAGCTTTGACAGACCTAGCACAGATACGCAGTATTTT
abundance: NA; d_gene: TRBD1; j_gene: TRBJ2-7; v_gene: TRBV11-2; CDR3aa: CASRRPLGQGRSYEQYF; CDR3nt: TGTGCCAGCAGAAGACCTCTGGGACAGGGGAGATCCTACGAGCAGTACTTC
abundance: NA; d_gene: NA; j_gene: TRBJ2-6; v_gene: TRBV4-1; CDR3aa: CASSREQGSGANVLTF; CDR3nt: TGCGCCAGCAGCCGAGAACAGGGAAGTGGGGCCAACGTCCTGACTTTC
abundance: NA; d_gene: NA; j_gene: TRBJ2-1; v_gene: TRBV27; CDR3aa: CASSGSNEQFF; CDR3nt: TGTGCCAGCAGCGGGTCCAATGAGCAGTTCTTC
abundance: NA; d_gene: TRBD1; j_gene: TRBJ1-2; v_gene: TRBV2; CDR3aa: CASSGGQVHGYTF; CDR3nt: TGTGCCAGCAGTGGGGGACAGGTGCATGGCTACACCTTC
abundance: NA; d_gene: NA; j_gene: TRBJ1-2; v_gene: TRBV5-4; CDR3aa: CASSLRGAAYGYTF; CDR3nt: TGTGCCAGCAGCTTGCGGGGGGCAGCCTATGGCTACACCTTC
abundance: NA; d_gene: TRBD2; j_gene: TRBJ2-7; v_gene: TRBV28; CDR3aa: CASRRAGGSYEQYF; CDR3nt: TGTGCCAGCAGAAGAGCGGGAGGCTCCTACGAGCAGTACTTC
abundance: NA; d_gene: TRBD2; j_gene: TRBJ2-1; v_gene: TRBV11-2; CDR3aa: CASRLTSDEQFF; CDR3nt: TGTGCCAGCAGACTCACTAGCGACGAGCAGTTCTTC
abundance: NA; d_gene: TRBD1; j_gene: TRBJ2-4; v_gene: TRBV10-2; CDR3aa: CASSEGDREDIQYF; CDR3nt: TGCGCCAGCAGTGAGGGGGACAGGGAGGACATTCAGTACTTC
abundance: NA; d_gene: NA; j_gene: TRBJ2-1; v_gene: TRBV7-2; CDR3aa: CASSSQPLEGYEQFF; CDR3nt: TGTGCCAGCAGCTCTCAGCCCCTAGAAGGCTATGAGCAGTTCTTC